This T cell receptor (beta chain) was documented in a study of Ad26.COV2.S vaccination and SARS-CoV-2 variants. Study as a whole: It was the COV1001 Ad26.COV2.S trial arm that included the donor. In the study, Ad26.COV2.S was injected intramuscularly once, or twice 56 days apart.

Treatment given: 15 to 20 received Ad26.COV2.S at low or high dose, single or two shots; a few received placebo; per-sample allocation not given. Sample collection was performed on day 63 after the first vaccine or placebo injection. V was trimmed by 3 bases and J by 3 bases, leaving 6 bases between them. Germline-derived CDR1 and CDR2 are GTSNPN and SVGIG (reference sequence). The CDR3 length is 11 residues. TCRdb's table, derived via immunoSEQ multiplex PCR, lists solely in-frame clones and lacks some. The profile shows roughly 700,000 clones, around 89% of them singletons. The source is a person between 18 and 60 years old who received the Ad26.COV2.S COVID-19 vaccine or a placebo. The chain carries TRBV30 and TRBJ2-7; D remains unclear. The sample in question was peripheral blood, obtained in a trial of Ad26.COV2.S vaccine versus placebo. CDR3 sequence: CAWRQNYEQYF. For the CDR3, the DNA is TGTGCCTGGAGACAGAACTACGAGCAGTACTTC.